The 20 T cell receptor beta chains presented below share a single source sample, sequenced in a study of T cells after yellow fever vaccination. A single record per CDR3 protein comes from TCRdb applying MiXCR to the 5' RACE reads. The data show a few hundred thousand distinct CDR3 sequences, 7% to 10% seen once. Here the sequenced sample was PBMCs, taken about 49 days after the first yellow fever vaccination. The source is a young man who received the YFV17D yellow fever vaccine.

CDR3 in amino acids: CASSQDLNVGQGGPYEQYF. The DNA for the CDR3 is TGCGCCAGCAGCCAAGATCTTAACGTGGGACAGGGGGGACCCTACGAGCAGTACTTC. The rearrangement links TRBV4-3 to TRBJ2-7; 11 nucleotides align to TRBD1. V dropped 0 bases and J dropped 2; count of bases not matched to a gene: 12. Per the germline V gene, CDR1 is LGHNA and CDR2 is YSLEER. CDR3 size: 19 residues.

This clonotype was observed a handful of times. CDR3 in DNA: TGTGCCAGCAGTTTATCTCCTTTGGGGATGATGAATTTGGGACAGGGGGCTTACGAGCAGTACTTC. Encoded protein: CASSLSPLGMMNLGQGAYEQYF. The chain employs TRBV27 and TRBJ2-7, with 12 bases fitting TRBD1. The CDR3 contains 22 residues. From germline, CDR1 is MNHEY and CDR2 SMNVEV (reference sequence). V shed 0 bases and J 4 bases; nucleotides not matched to a gene: 22.

The chain has TRBV7-2 and TRBJ2-1, with D maybe TRBD2 (5 bases). Trimming took off 3 bases at V and 8 bases at J, with 14 bases between the two ends. This CDR3 is 14 amino acids long. Germline CDR1 SGHTA, CDR2 FQGNSA. The CDR3 DNA is TGTGCCAGCAGCTTCGTCGGACTTAAGGATGAGCAGTTCTTC. Its translation is CASSFVGLKDEQFF.

This clonotype has ten or more counts. The V call is TRBV12-3 or TRBV12-4, the J call TRBJ1-1; D perhaps matches TRBD1 (5 bases). CDR3 size: 13 residues. V lost 0 bases, J lost 8 bases, and 10 bases lay in between. This chain's CDR3 is CASSLAPGTEAFF. The CDR3 DNA reads as TGTGCCAGCAGTTTAGCGCCTGGGACCGAAGCTTTCTTT.

This clonotype came up a few times. The chain uses TRBV6-5 and TRBJ2-1, with 8 nucleotides matching TRBD1. CDR3 length equals 15 residues. The ends lost 8 bases at V and 0 bases at J; junction bases unmatched: 6. The germline gives CDR1 MNHEY, CDR2 SVGAGI. CDR3 sequence (DNA): TGTGCCAGCCGAGTTACAGGGGGCTCCTACAATGAGCAGTTCTTC. Amino acids: CASRVTGGSYNEQFF.

This clonotype was picked up many times. The chain uses TRBV20-1 and TRBJ2-3; 9 bases are a match to TRBD1. Germline-derived CDR1 and CDR2 are DFQATT and SNEGSKA (reference sequence). V lost 4 bases and J lost 3; bases outside the gene matches: 2. This CDR3 has 13 residues. CDR3 loop: CSATGQGTDTQYF. The CDR3 nucleotides are TGCAGTGCTACGGGACAGGGAACAGATACGCAGTATTTT.

Only a few counts were recorded for this clonotype. This rearrangement joins TRBV7-2 to TRBJ1-1; D is unresolved. The germline V gene encodes CDR1 SGHTA and CDR2 FQGNSA. Trimming shortened V by 2 bases and J by 5 bases, and 15 bases separated the two germline ends. The CDR3 spans 15 residues. The DNA for the CDR3 is TGTGCCAGCAGCTTACTAAATGGCAGGAGTACTGAAGCTTTCTTT. This sequence encodes CASSLLNGRSTEAFF.

The chain couples TRBV6-2 or TRBV6-3 to TRBJ2-3, with 7 bases fitting TRBD1. Germline V CDR1 and CDR2: MNHEY, SVGEGT. The CDR3 has 16 residues. V shed 2 bases and J 0 bases; nucleotides not matched to a gene: 5. CDR3 region: CASSYGDRGSTDTQYF. Here the CDR3 DNA reads TGTGCCAGCAGTTACGGGGACAGAGGAAGCACAGATACGCAGTATTTT.

This clonotype was seen more than once but under ten times. The chain links TRBV20-1 to TRBJ2-1; 16 bases are shared with TRBD2. Germline CDR1 and CDR2: DFQATT and SNEGSKA (reference sequence). This CDR3 has 17 residues. V was clipped by 0 bases and J by 7 bases; unmatched bases: 6. CDR3 sequence (DNA): TGCAGTGCTAGAGATCCGGGACTAGCGGGGGGGTTGAATGAGCAGTTCTTC. Translation: CSARDPGLAGGLNEQFF.

J is TRBJ2-3 and V is TRBV20-1, with TRBD2 identical over 10 bases. The CDR3 contains 15 residues. Germline loops: CDR1 DFQATT, CDR2 SNEGSKA (reference sequence). V lost 2 bases, J lost 0 bases, and 2 bases stayed unmatched. Written as DNA, the CDR3 is TGCAGTGCTAGATTACTAGCGGGGAGCACAGATACGCAGTATTTT. It codes for CSARLLAGSTDTQYF.

This sequence joins TRBV7-9 and TRBJ1-1; no definite D call. This CDR3 has 15 amino acids. Trimming shortened V by 3 bases and J by 0 bases, and 11 bases separated the two germline ends. The V gene's germline CDR1 is SEHNR and CDR2 FQNEAQ (reference sequence). The CDR3 DNA is TGTGCCAGCAGCTTTTCTCCGGGCGTGAACACTGAAGCTTTCTTT. Amino acid sequence: CASSFSPGVNTEAFF.

This clonotype was detected a few times. This sequence joins TRBV18 and TRBJ2-1; the D gene is possibly TRBD1 (6 bases). Per germline, CDR1 KGHSH and CDR2 LQKENI. The CDR3 is 14 amino acids. V gave up 5 bases and J gave up 5 bases, with 13 bases separating them. The CDR3 DNA reads TGTGCCAGCTCAACACAGGGTGCTGACAATGAGCAGTTCTTC. Encoded protein: CASSTQGADNEQFF. The whole variable domain, remainder taken from reference TRBV18 and TRBJ2-1, is NAGVMQNPRHLVRRRGQEARLRCSPMKGHSHVYWYRQLPEEGLKFMVYLQKENIIDESGMPKERFSAEFPKEGPSILRIQQVVRGDSAAYFCASSTQGADNEQFFGPGTRLTVL.

This clonotype has at least ten counts. The CDR3 protein is CASSSDSYEQYV. CDR3 bases: TGTGCCAGCAGTTCAGACAGCTACGAGCAGTACGTC. This rearrangement joins TRBV28 to TRBJ2-7, with D perhaps TRBD1 (5 bases). Germline-derived CDR1 and CDR2 are MDHEN and SYDVKM. The ends were cut back, 4 bases at V and 3 bases at J, with 7 bases in the middle. The CDR3 runs to 12 residues.

The chain couples TRBV7-8 to TRBJ2-5; D ambiguous. Trimming shortened V by 5 bases and J by 3 bases, and 16 bases separated the two germline ends. This CDR3 is 15 amino acids long. The V gene's germline CDR1 is SGHVS and CDR2 FQNEAQ. DNA for the CDR3: TGTGCCAGCAGCCCCCGCCCTATGGGGAAAGAGACCCAGTACTTC. Protein: CASSPRPMGKETQYF. The full variable domain, rest sourced from reference TRBV7-8 and TRBJ2-5, is GAGVSQSPRYKVAKRGQDVALRCDPISGHVSLFWYQQALGQGPEFLTYFQNEAQLDKSGLPSDRFFAERPEGSVSTLKIQRTQQEDSAVYLCASSPRPMGKETQYFGPGTRLLVL.

This clonotype was found a few times. The gene calls are TRBV29-1 and TRBJ1-1; 12 bases are shared with TRBD1. This CDR3 spans 16 amino acids. J was trimmed by 0 bases and V by 8 bases; bases with no gene match: 10. Germline V gene lookup returns CDR1 SQVTM and CDR2 ANQGSEA. CDR3 sequence reads: CSIPGQGATMNTEAFF. The DNA for the CDR3 is TGCAGCATACCGGGACAGGGGGCTACAATGAACACTGAAGCTTTCTTT.

This chain joins TRBV12-3 or TRBV12-4 and TRBJ2-2; no definite D call. The CDR3 is 15 amino acids. V lost 6 bases, J lost 4 bases, and 15 bases lay in between. The CDR3 sequence: CASSQDTFTTGELFF. The CDR3 bases are TGTGCCAGCAGCCAAGACACCTTTACCACCGGGGAGCTGTTTTTT.

The sample holds a few counts of this clonotype. The chain combines TRBV12-3 or TRBV12-4 with TRBJ2-7; 8 nucleotides match TRBD1. V gave up 5 bases and J gave up 2 bases; unmatched junction bases: 5. This CDR3 comprises 14 residues. In DNA, the CDR3 is TGTGCCAGCAGTCCGGGACAGGTAACCTACGAGCAGTACTTC. Translating gives CASSPGQVTYEQYF.

This clonotype turned up a few times. The rearrangement links TRBV18 to TRBJ1-1, with D uncertain. Trimming removed 8 bases from V and 2 bases from J, with 15 bases in between. The CDR3 consists of 14 residues. Looked up from germline, CDR1 is KGHSH and CDR2 is LQKENI. Written as DNA, the CDR3 is TGTGCCAGCCAATGGACGGGGATAAACACTGAAGCTTTCTTT. It translates to CASQWTGINTEAFF.

This clonotype was counted only a few times. The germline gene is not matched at one end of the junction; a read error may be the cause. V usage is TRBV20-1 and J usage is TRBJ2-3; possibly TRBD2 for D (7 bases). The CDR3 runs 16 residues. The germline gives CDR1 DFQATT, CDR2 SNEGSKA (reference sequence). CDR3 nucleotides: TGCTGTGCTAGAGTAGGGGGAGGGCGGAGCACAGATACGCAGTATTTT. Protein sequence: CCARVGGGRSTDTQYF.

The chain uses TRBV4-2 and TRBJ2-5, with D possibly matching TRBD2 (6 bases). Germline CDR1 LGHNA, CDR2 YNFKEQ. V was cut by 4 bases and J by 2 bases, with 20 bases left in between. This CDR3 is 17 amino acids long. The CDR3: CASSPLRDSNRQETQYF. The CDR3 DNA reads TGTGCCAGCAGCCCACTCCGGGACTCAAACCGGCAAGAGACCCAGTACTTC.